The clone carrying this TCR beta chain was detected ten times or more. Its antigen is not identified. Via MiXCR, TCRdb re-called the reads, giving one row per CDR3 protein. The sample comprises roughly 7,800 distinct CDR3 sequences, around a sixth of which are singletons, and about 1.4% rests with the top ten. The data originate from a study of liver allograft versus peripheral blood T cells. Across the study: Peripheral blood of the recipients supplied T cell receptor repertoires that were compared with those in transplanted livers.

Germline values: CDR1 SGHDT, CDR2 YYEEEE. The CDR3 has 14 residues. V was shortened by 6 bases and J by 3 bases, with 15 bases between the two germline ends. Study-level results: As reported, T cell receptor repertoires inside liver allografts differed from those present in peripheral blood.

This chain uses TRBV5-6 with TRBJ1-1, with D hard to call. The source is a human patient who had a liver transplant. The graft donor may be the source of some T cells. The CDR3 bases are TGTGCCAGCACCCAGCTTGGGAAGGACACTGAAGCTTTCTTT. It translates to CASTQLGKDTEAFF.